The rows below give T cell receptor beta chains drawn from one sample of a study of regulatory T cells in long-lasting Graves disease. TCRdb reprocessed the multiplex PCR reads via MiXCR and lists one record per CDR3 protein. The table lists hundreds of thousands of distinct CDR3 sequences, roughly 20% of them singletons. This specimen consisted of peripheral blood mononuclear cells (PBMCs), obtained when the disease was refractory, from a patient treated with antithyroid drugs. Receptors were obtained from a female donor with Graves disease. The CDR3 runs from the conserved cysteine through the conserved F or W.

V: TRBV5-4
CDR3: CASSLGGGSAKNIQYF

V: TRBV27
CDR3: CASSPGTGPNQPQYF

V: TRBV2
CDR3: CASGEGAGAGNTIYF

V: TRBV7-2
CDR3: CASSLAPGGANYGYTF

V: TRBV12-3/TRBV12-4
CDR3: CASIPGQRQVGELFF

V: TRBV4-1
CDR3: CASSQGTGTRSYGYTF

V: TRBV27
CDR3: CASAHTGGYEQYF

V: TRBV30
CDR3: CAWTPHTGELFF

V: TRBV5-5
CDR3: CASSLVQGAPTNYGYTF

V: TRBV28
CDR3: CASSSRNYEQYF

V: TRBV11-2
CDR3: CASSSKGFSYEQYF

V: TRBV20-1
CDR3: CSARDRVNYGYTF

V: TRBV28
CDR3: CASTVGGGETQYF

V: TRBV14
CDR3: CASSQAGSLHYEQYF

V: TRBV28
CDR3: CASSPGEPLPGNTIYF

V: TRBV3-1
CDR3: CASSQGTYNEQFF

V: TRBV2
CDR3: CATTISYEQYF

V: TRBV28
CDR3: CASSTPTRGRIQETQYF

V: TRBV7-9
CDR3: CASRGEGVVTEAFF

V: TRBV2
CDR3: CASSDQGATTNEKLFF

V: TRBV20-1
CDR3: CSARTENTGELFF

V: TRBV10-3
CDR3: CATRDSNQETQYF

V: TRBV29-1
CDR3: CSVTGDNTEAFF

V: TRBV6-1
CDR3: CASSNARMTQYF

V: TRBV10-3
CDR3: CAISESGSGARQETQYF

V: TRBV20-1
CDR3: CSAGDREGSPETFF

V: TRBV6-1
CDR3: CASLRRNTGELFF

V: TRBV5-1
CDR3: CASSFAGGNEKLFF

V: TRBV30
CDR3: CAWRFTGSGPEQYF

V: TRBV27
CDR3: CASSLGLAGAFHEQYF

V: TRBV28
CDR3: CASSLRGTSEQYF

V: TRBV5-1
CDR3: CASSLMAGTYGYTF

V: TRBV15
CDR3: CATSRVGGREGIQYF

V: TRBV11-1
CDR3: CASSSGGRAWQETQYF

V: TRBV4-3
CDR3: CASSYRQGEKLFF

V: TRBV7-3
CDR3: CASSPEGRGMYEQYF

V: TRBV28
CDR3: CASSFQDALNIQYF

V: TRBV7-6
CDR3: CASSASGSGYTF

V: TRBV20-1
CDR3: CSAAGHTNEKLFF

V: TRBV13
CDR3: CASSFKGASFYEQYF

V: TRBV6-5
CDR3: CASSYGIGGELFF

V: TRBV2
CDR3: CASKRLAGFYEQYF

V: TRBV29-1
CDR3: CSVRRRDTKSGANVLTF

V: TRBV10-3
CDR3: CAISASVVDQPQHF

V: TRBV20-1
CDR3: CSAQSGKGSYEQYF

V: TRBV19
CDR3: CASGDRGLGDTQYF

V: TRBV6-5
CDR3: CASSYSNSPNTEAFF

V: TRBV18
CDR3: CASSPGTHGAEAFF

V: TRBV6-1
CDR3: CASAQSRGQAFF

V: TRBV28
CDR3: CASSELGGGYSNQPQHF

V: TRBV12-3/TRBV12-4
CDR3: CASGTRTGANVLTF

V: TRBV5-4
CDR3: CASSHPGREQYF

V: TRBV29-1
CDR3: CSVVGAHGYTF

V: TRBV10-3
CDR3: CAISETIPSYNSPLHF

V: TRBV5-4
CDR3: CASSSFRRGNTEAFF

V: TRBV28
CDR3: CATIRTSGRTNTGELFF

V: TRBV6-1
CDR3: CASSRTACMGEKLFF

V: TRBV6-2/TRBV6-3
CDR3: CASSPNPPGANVLTF

V: TRBV7-7
CDR3: CASSFEGMGTQYF

V: TRBV28
CDR3: CASSSPQQPQHF